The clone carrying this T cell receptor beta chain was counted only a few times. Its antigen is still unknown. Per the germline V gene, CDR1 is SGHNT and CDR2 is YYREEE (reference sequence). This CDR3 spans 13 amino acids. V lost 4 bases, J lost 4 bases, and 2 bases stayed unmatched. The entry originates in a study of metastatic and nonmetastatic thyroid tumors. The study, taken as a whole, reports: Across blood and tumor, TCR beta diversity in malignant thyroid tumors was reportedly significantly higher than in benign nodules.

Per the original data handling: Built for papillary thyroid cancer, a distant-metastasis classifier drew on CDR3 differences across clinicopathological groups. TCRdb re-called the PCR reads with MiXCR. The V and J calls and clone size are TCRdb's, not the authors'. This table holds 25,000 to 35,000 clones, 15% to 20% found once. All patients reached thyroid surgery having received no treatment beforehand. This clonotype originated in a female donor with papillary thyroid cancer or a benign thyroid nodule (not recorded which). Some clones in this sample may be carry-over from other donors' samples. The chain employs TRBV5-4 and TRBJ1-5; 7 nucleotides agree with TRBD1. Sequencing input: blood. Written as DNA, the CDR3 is TGTGCCAGCAGCAAGGGACAGAATCAGCCCCAGCATTTT. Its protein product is CASSKGQNQPQHF.